The rows below give T cell receptor beta chains drawn from one sample of a study of cytotoxic CD8 clonotypes in ibrutinib-treated CLL. The data were produced by immunoSEQ multiplex PCR, yet TCRdb's version contains in-frame clones alone and is incomplete. The sample has about 310,000 clones, around four fifths seen once; the top ten hold 6.5% to 8.5%. Sequences were derived from PBMCs, sampled before ibrutinib treatment. The source is a human donor with chronic lymphocytic leukemia. CDR3s include the opening cysteine and the closing phenylalanine or tryptophan. D genes are given only for firm matches. Part of the rows lack a size; the others show once, few, many or a class for expanded clones.

d_call	v_call	clone_size	j_call	cdr3_nt	cdr3_aa
-	TRBV9	-	TRBJ1-1	TGTGCCAGCAGCGTAGCGGCAGGGGAGGCTGAAGCTTTCTTT	CASSVAAGEAEAFF
TRBD1	TRBV7-9	-	TRBJ2-6	TGTGCCAGCAGTCCCTATCCAGGGGGTACTGGGGCCAACGTCCTGACTTTC	CASSPYPGGTGANVLTF
-	TRBV5-4	-	TRBJ2-5	TGTGCCAGCAGCTTCGGCCAGACCCAAGAGACCCAGTACTTC	CASSFGQTQETQYF
-	TRBV9	-	TRBJ2-2	TGTGCCAGCAGCGTGGGAATAGCACCGAACACCGGGGAGCTGTTTTTT	CASSVGIAPNTGELFF
TRBD2	TRBV29-1	-	TRBJ2-7	TGCAGCGTTGAAGATTCAGGACTAGCGGGAGGGCCTTACGAGCAGTACTTC	CSVEDSGLAGGPYEQYF
-	TRBV19	-	TRBJ2-2	TGTGCCAGTAGTCGGACTACCGGAGCCGGGGAGCTGTTTTTT	CASSRTTGAGELFF
TRBD2	TRBV9	-	TRBJ2-3	TGTGCCAGCAGCAGTAGCGGGAGAGGGACAGATACGCAGTATTTT	CASSSSGRGTDTQYF
TRBD1	TRBV2	once	TRBJ2-5	TGTGCCAGCAGTGAAACAGGGGCAGGGGAGACCCAGTACTTC	CASSETGAGETQYF
TRBD1	TRBV6-5	-	TRBJ2-5	TGTGCCAGCAGTCGCCTCTGGACAGGCCAAGAGACCCAGTACTTC	CASSRLWTGQETQYF
-	TRBV7-2	-	TRBJ2-7	TGTGCCAGCAGCCTGACTCTTGCGCAGCAGTACTTC	CASSLTLAQQYF
-	TRBV30	once	TRBJ2-7	TGTGCCTGGAGTTCTGGTAGGGCCTACGAGCAGTACTTC	CAWSSGRAYEQYF
-	TRBV6-5	once	TRBJ2-1	TGTGCCAGCAGTTACTCGGCAAAGTACAATGAGCAGTTCTTC	CASSYSAKYNEQFF
TRBD2	TRBV5-6	-	TRBJ2-5	TGTGCCAGCAGGGGACTAGGGGGAGAGACCCAGTACTTC	CASRGLGGETQYF
-	TRBV7-2	-	TRBJ2-5	TGTGCCAGCAGCTGGTTCGCTTCGGGCCAAGAGACCCAGTACTTC	CASSWFASGQETQYF
-	TRBV9	-	TRBJ1-1	TGTGCCAGCAGCGGACAGGCCATGAACACTGAAGCTTTCTTT	CASSGQAMNTEAFF
-	TRBV18	-	TRBJ2-7	TGTGCCAGCTCACCCGTCGTAGGGAGCTCCTACGAGCAGTACTTC	CASSPVVGSSYEQYF
TRBD2	TRBV7-2	few	TRBJ2-5	TGTGCCAGCAGCGCCCTGACTAGCGGGAGGGCCCAGTGGTACTTC	CASSALTSGRAQWYF
-	TRBV4-2	-	TRBJ1-1	TGTGCCAGCAGCGACTTACAGGGGAACACTGAAGCTTTCTTT	CASSDLQGNTEAFF
-	TRBV7-9	-	TRBJ1-5	TGTGCCAGCAGCTCCCAGGGTGAAGATCAGCCCCAGCATTTT	CASSSQGEDQPQHF
TRBD2	TRBV5-1	-	TRBJ2-5	TGCGCCAGCAGCATTGGACTAGCGGGAGTCCGCGAGACCCAGTACTTC	CASSIGLAGVRETQYF
TRBD1	TRBV2	-	TRBJ1-5	TGTGCCAGCTGGGACAGCTACGTGGATCAGCCCCAGCATTTT	CASWDSYVDQPQHF
-	TRBV11-3	-	TRBJ2-7	TGTGCCAGCAGCTTACGCGGGGACCCCACCTACGAGCAGTACTTC	CASSLRGDPTYEQYF
-	TRBV15	-	TRBJ2-5	TGTGCCACCAGCAGAGATCTCTTGTGGACCCTGGGTGAGACCCAGTACTTC	CATSRDLLWTLGETQYF
-	TRBV2	-	TRBJ1-5	TGTGCCAGCAGAACCCAACCGGACCAGCCCCAGCATTTT	CASRTQPDQPQHF
-	TRBV9	-	TRBJ1-5	TGTGCCAGCAGCCCCCGTTCCGGGAATCAGCCCCAGCATTTT	CASSPRSGNQPQHF
-	TRBV18	-	TRBJ2-3	TGTGCCAGCTCACCAAGCGGAAGCACAGATACGCAGTATTTT	CASSPSGSTDTQYF
-	TRBV5-4	-	TRBJ2-6	TGTGCCAGCAGCTTGGCAGGAACTGGGGCCAACGTCCTGACTTTC	CASSLAGTGANVLTF
-	TRBV30	once	TRBJ1-1	TGTGCCTGGAGTGTAAGGAAAACCAGGGTCACTGAAGCTTTCTTT	CAWSVRKTRVTEAFF
-	TRBV2	-	TRBJ1-1	TGTGCCAGCAAAGACGGGTTTGAAGCTTTCTTT	CASKDGFEAFF
TRBD1	TRBV7-8	-	TRBJ2-5	TGTGCCAGCAGCTTCTGGACAGGGGAAGAGACCCAGTACTTC	CASSFWTGEETQYF
-	TRBV7-9	-	TRBJ1-4	TGTGCCAGCAGCTTGGGGCAGGGAGGTTGGATGGAAAAACTGTTTTTT	CASSLGQGGWMEKLFF
TRBD2	TRBV7-2	-	TRBJ2-7	TGTGCCAGCAGCACCAGACTAGCATCCGAGCAGTACTTC	CASSTRLASEQYF
-	TRBV30	-	TRBJ2-1	TGTGCCTGTCAGTTGGGTCCACCGCACTCCTACAATGAGCAGTTCTTC	CACQLGPPHSYNEQFF
-	TRBV30	-	TRBJ1-2	TGTGCCTGGAGTACGGGCGTGAGCTACACCTTC	CAWSTGVSYTF
-	TRBV6-5	-	TRBJ2-1	TGTGCCAGCAGTACTATAAACAATGAGCAGTTCTTC	CASSTINNEQFF
TRBD2	TRBV9	-	TRBJ2-1	TGTGCCAGCAGCGTATCGCCGGGACTAGAGTACAATGAGCAGTTCTTC	CASSVSPGLEYNEQFF
-	TRBV9	-	TRBJ1-2	TGTGCCAGCGGACCAGTCGGGGGCTACTCATATGGCTACACCTTC	CASGPVGGYSYGYTF